A selection of T cell receptor beta chains follows, all from one sample in a study of blood T cell repertoires in COVID-19. Profiled with immunoSEQ multiplex PCR; TCRdb holds only in-frame clones, not every one. Of over 250,000 clones listed, roughly 85% are singletons. Sequenced sample: peripheral blood. The receptor set was obtained from a woman in her 70s with acute or convalescent COVID-19. Each CDR3 is given with its conserved first and last residue. Fields, in order: CDR3 protein, D gene, V gene, clone size, J gene. A D gene is named only where the DNA matches it firmly. Size values are once, few and many counts, or a class for expanded clones, and some rows have none.

CASSLDRVANEKLFF TRBD1 TRBV28 NA TRBJ1-4
CASSDITSGGYNEQFF TRBD2 TRBV2 once TRBJ2-1
CASSHYSARGEDTDTQYF NA TRBV3-1/TRBV3-2 NA TRBJ2-3
CSASKAGGTDTQYF TRBD2 TRBV20-1 NA TRBJ2-3
CASSPPTRGSRNEQFF TRBD2 TRBV18 NA TRBJ2-1
CASRSDRDHIYGYTF TRBD1 TRBV2 NA TRBJ1-2
CAWRRTGPLRVGYTF TRBD1 TRBV30 NA TRBJ1-2
CASSPIMYGYTF NA TRBV12-3/TRBV12-4 NA TRBJ1-2
CASSQVGRQGSLSEQYF NA TRBV4-1 NA TRBJ2-7
CASSAQTGGEQYF TRBD1 TRBV7-8 NA TRBJ2-7
CASRDPGLAYEQYF NA TRBV2 few TRBJ2-7
CSAGDKLNYGYTF NA TRBV29-1 NA TRBJ1-2
CASSQEYDGAEAFF NA TRBV3-1/TRBV3-2 NA TRBJ1-1
CASSYRGLNYGYTF NA TRBV6-5 NA TRBJ1-2
CASSPSGRQLYGYTF NA TRBV3-1/TRBV3-2 NA TRBJ1-2
CASSFGGTTYEQYF TRBD2 TRBV11-2 NA TRBJ2-7
CASSSVGTGSNSPLHF TRBD1 TRBV7-8 NA TRBJ1-6
CASSVASEAGELFF NA TRBV9 NA TRBJ2-2
CASSLAGTAYYGYTF TRBD1 TRBV5-1 NA TRBJ1-2
CASRATDTQYF NA TRBV28 NA TRBJ2-3
CASTGETTYEQYF NA TRBV2 NA TRBJ2-7
CASSLDPNTEAFF NA TRBV5-1 few TRBJ1-1